This TCR beta chain was sequenced during a study of blood T cell repertoires in COVID-19 (dated by TCRdb to 2018 to 2021). The study in broad terms: Samples from collaborators originated in the United States, Italy and Spain and spanned both the acute and convalescent phases of COVID-19. The material from the prospective study consisted of cDNA or gDNA derived from T cells, B-cell-depleted T cells, or PBMCs. The dataset comprised deeply sampled blood TCRbeta repertoires from subjects exposed to, actively infected with, or recovered from COVID-19. The repertoires were released in a freely available public database meant as a resource for research on the immune response to SARS-CoV-2. Samples came from the ongoing ImmuneRACE study (first 160 participants) plus 1,254 subjects from 6 global collaborators. A de-identified subject ID, COVID-19 status, age in years and sex were almost always included in the sample metadata. HLA class I and class II types, where available, came from metadata supplied by the sample provider rather than from assay-based typing. The research as a whole found: The quantity of clinical and demographic metadata differed by source and by participant and was supplied without curation.

CDR1 LNHDA and CDR2 SQIVND were looked up in the germline V gene (reference sequence). V lost 5 bases and J lost 2 bases; the stretch between them is 6 bases long. The CDR3 goes from the cysteine to the phenylalanine over 12 residues. Only the CDR3 part of the read is kept: 36 bases, read in frame from the first base. This clone was counted a few times. This clone's antigen is unknown. No much larger clone is present one base from it, and per-base qualities are unavailable. In the prospective study, participants were roughly 18 to 100 years old, resided in approximately 25 geographic areas of the United States, and were enrolled through a virtual design. To assign participants to cohorts, the prospective study relied on clinical history that participants themselves reported in a screening survey and a study questionnaire. Each participant in the prospective study had whole blood, serum and a nasopharyngeal or oropharyngeal swab collected by mobile phlebotomists. Additional blood draws and questionnaires over an approximately two-month period could optionally be provided by prospective study participants. Prospective study blood samples were shipped either frozen or at room temperature before DNA extraction.

TCRbeta CDR3 regions were amplified from genomic DNA using the immunoSEQ Assay, a bias-controlled multiplex PCR. The original methods were these. Within the assay, amplification of reference gene primers was used to estimate how many nucleated cells each sample contained. To quantify the absolute abundance of each unique TCRbeta CDR3 rearrangement, sequence reads were collapsed and filtered. Productive Simpson clonality was computed per sample as the square root of Simpson's diversity index over productive rearrangements. TCRdb holds this immuneACCESS table with in-frame rearrangements only. Some clones are missing; in checked studies, unresolved V genes explain under half, and the rest has no known cause. D and trimming were read from the DNA, whereas the V and J calls and clone size are those reported in that table. The sample profile shows around 130,000 clones; around 80% of them were found once. The top ten clonotypes cover 2% to 3% of the sample.

The chain uses TRBV19 and TRBJ1-2, with the D segment identity uncertain. The TCR was taken from a man in his forties with acute COVID-19. Sample: PBMCs or T cells enriched from blood (not recorded which). The nucleotide sequence is given as TGTGCCAGTAGTGAGGGAAACTATGGCTACACCTTC. It encodes CASSEGNYGYTF.